Following are 5 T cell receptor beta chains from one sample sequenced in a study of cytomegalovirus exposure and HLA in healthy donors. Profiling relied on immunoSEQ multiplex PCR, and the TCRdb table lists in-frame clones only, not all of them. The sample carries around 63,000 clones, about 89% recorded once. Sample: PBMCs. The receptors were sampled from a woman under 30 in good health and CMV-seronegative.

This rearrangement joins TRBV5-4 to TRBJ2-3; 8 bases align to TRBD2. Unmatched junction bases numbered 11, after V lost 4 bases and J lost 1 base. Germline CDR1 reads SGHNT; CDR2 reads YYREEE (reference sequence). The CDR3 has 17 amino acids. This chain's CDR3 is CASSGGVAGPGTDTQYF. The CDR3 DNA follows: TGTGCCAGCAGCGGAGGAGTAGCGGGGCCGGGCACAGATACGCAGTATTTT.

The rearrangement joins TRBV7-9 to TRBJ2-1; D possibly corresponds to TRBD2 (6 bases). Germline CDR1 is SEHNR and CDR2 is FQNEAQ (reference sequence). V was cut by 5 bases and J by 4 bases, with 15 bases left in between. This CDR3 spans 15 amino acids. The CDR3 sequence is CASSPRVAEYNEQFF. Written as DNA, the CDR3 is TGTGCCAGCAGCCCTCGGGTAGCGGAGTACAATGAGCAGTTCTTC.

The chain combines TRBV6-1 with TRBJ1-4; 9 nucleotides align to TRBD1. Germline V CDR1 and CDR2: MNHNS, SASEGT. V was pared by 1 base and J by 6 bases, with 3 bases of the junction left unmatched. This CDR3 contains 15 residues. The CDR3, as DNA: TGTGCCAGCAGTGAAGGGTGGACAGGGGATGAAAAACTGTTTTTT. Its translation: CASSEGWTGDEKLFF.

The chain uses TRBV5-1 and TRBJ2-1; 14 bases match TRBD2. CDR1 and CDR2 (germline): SGHRS, YFSETQ. The CDR3 consists of 19 residues. V shed 1 base and J 5 bases; nucleotides not matched to a gene: 11. CDR3 residues: CASSLLPGTSGSLHNEQFF. As DNA, the CDR3 is TGCGCCAGCAGCTTGCTTCCCGGGACTAGCGGGAGTCTACACAATGAGCAGTTCTTC.

The CDR3 nucleotides are TGTGCCAGCCGTTCGTCGCAGGGAGGTTTGGAGACCCAGTACTTC. Residues: CASRSSQGGLETQYF. The V call is TRBV28, the J call TRBJ2-5; weak D call: TRBD2 (6 bases). V shed 8 bases and J shed 5 bases, with 21 bases lying between them. The CDR3 consists of 15 residues. Germline V gene data show CDR1 as MDHEN and CDR2 as SYDVKM.